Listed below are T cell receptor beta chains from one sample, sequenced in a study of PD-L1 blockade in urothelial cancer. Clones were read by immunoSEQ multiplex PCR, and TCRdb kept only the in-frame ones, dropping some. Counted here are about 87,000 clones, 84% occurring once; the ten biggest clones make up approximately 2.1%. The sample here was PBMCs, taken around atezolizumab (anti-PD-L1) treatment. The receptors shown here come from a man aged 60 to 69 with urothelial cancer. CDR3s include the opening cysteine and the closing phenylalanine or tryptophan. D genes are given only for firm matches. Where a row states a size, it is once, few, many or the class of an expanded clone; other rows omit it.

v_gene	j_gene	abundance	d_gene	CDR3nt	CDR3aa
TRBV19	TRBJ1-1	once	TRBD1	TGTGCCAGTAGTACAACACGACGACAGGGGAGAGGGGGTAACACTGAAGCTTTCTTT	CASSTTRRQGRGGNTEAFF
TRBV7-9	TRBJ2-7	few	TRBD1	TGTGCCGGGGGGAGGACAGGGGTCTACGAGCAGTACTTC	CAGGRTGVYEQYF
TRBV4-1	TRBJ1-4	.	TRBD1	TGCGCCAGCAGCCGCACAGGGGGTTCGATGGGACTGTTTTTT	CASSRTGGSMGLFF
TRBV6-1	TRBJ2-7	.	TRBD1	TGTGCCAGCAGTTCCCGGACAGGGGCCTCCGGGGAGCAGTACTTC	CASSSRTGASGEQYF
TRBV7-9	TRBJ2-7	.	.	TGTGCCAGCAGCTTAGAGGGGGTCTACGAGCAGTACTTC	CASSLEGVYEQYF
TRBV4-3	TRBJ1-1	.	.	TGCGCCAGCAGCCAAGAAACAGGCCTTACGAACACTGAAGCTTTCTTT	CASSQETGLTNTEAFF
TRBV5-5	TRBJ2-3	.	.	TGTGCCAGCAGCTTGGGTTCGGGGATAGATACGCAGTATTTT	CASSLGSGIDTQYF
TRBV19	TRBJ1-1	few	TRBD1	TGTGCCGCAAAGACAGGGGGGATCACTGAAGCTTTCTTT	CAAKTGGITEAFF
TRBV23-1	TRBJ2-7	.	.	TGCGCCAGCAGTCAAAACAGGGTGAGGTCCTACGAGCAGTACTTC	CASSQNRVRSYEQYF
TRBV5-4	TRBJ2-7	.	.	TGTGCCAGCAGCTTGCCAGTAGGGGACAACGAGCAGTACTTC	CASSLPVGDNEQYF
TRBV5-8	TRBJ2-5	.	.	TGTGCCAGCAGCTTGAAAGGACAGCAAGAGACCCAGTACTTC	CASSLKGQQETQYF
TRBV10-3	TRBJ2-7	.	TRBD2	TGTGCCATCAGAGCCGGGACTAGCGGCACCTACGAGCAGTACTTC	CAIRAGTSGTYEQYF
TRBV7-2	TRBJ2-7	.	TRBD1	TGTGCCAGCAGTTCCGGGACAGAATACGAGCAGTACTTC	CASSSGTEYEQYF
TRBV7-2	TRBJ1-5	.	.	TGTGCCAGCAGCTTAGACAGGGCGCGCAATCAGCCCCAGCATTTT	CASSLDRARNQPQHF
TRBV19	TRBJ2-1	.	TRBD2	TGTGCCAGTAGTCCTAGGGCCGGGACTAGCGGGAGCAATGAGCAGTTCTTC	CASSPRAGTSGSNEQFF
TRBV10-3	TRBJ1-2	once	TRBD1	TGTGCCATCAGTGGGACGACAGGGGAGCGGCCCAACTATGGCTACACCTTC	CAISGTTGERPNYGYTF
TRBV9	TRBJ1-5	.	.	TGTGCCAGCAGCGTAGGGCAGGGAGGAGATCAGCCCCAGCATTTT	CASSVGQGGDQPQHF
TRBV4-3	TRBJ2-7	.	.	TGCGCCAGCAGCCAAGATTGGTCACAAGCGGTGGTCGGTGGGTCCTACGAGCAGTACTTC	CASSQDWSQAVVGGSYEQYF
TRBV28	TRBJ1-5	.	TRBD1	TGTGCCAGCAGCAGTGGGACAGCCAATCAGCCCCAGCATTTT	CASSSGTANQPQHF
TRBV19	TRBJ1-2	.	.	TGTGCCAGTAGTATAGATCACCAAGCTTTGGTTGGCTACACCTTC	CASSIDHQALVGYTF
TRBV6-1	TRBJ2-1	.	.	TGTGCCAGCAGTCCAAGCCTCAATGGCTACAATGAGCAGTTCTTC	CASSPSLNGYNEQFF
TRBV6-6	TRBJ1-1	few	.	TGTGCCAGCAGTATCCTACAGGGTACCAACACTGAAGCTTTCTTT	CASSILQGTNTEAFF
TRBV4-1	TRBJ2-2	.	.	TGCGCCAGCAGCGAAAGGGACTTCACCGGGGAGCTGTTTTTT	CASSERDFTGELFF
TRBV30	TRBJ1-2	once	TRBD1	TGTGCCTGGATGCGACAGGGAAGATATGGCTACACCTTC	CAWMRQGRYGYTF
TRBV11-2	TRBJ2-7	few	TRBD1	TGTGCCAGCAGCTTTGGGGACAGGCCCCACGAGCAGTACTTC	CASSFGDRPHEQYF
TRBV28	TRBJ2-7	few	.	TGTGCCAGCGGATCTCTTCCGGGTTCTTACGAGCAGTACTTC	CASGSLPGSYEQYF
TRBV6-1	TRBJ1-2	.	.	TGTGCCAGCAGTGCCACCTCCGTCGGGGGTGGATATGGCTACACCTTC	CASSATSVGGGYGYTF
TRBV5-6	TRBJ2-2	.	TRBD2	TGTGCCAGCAGCTTGGGGCTAGCGGGAGTTTACGGGGAGCTGTTTTTT	CASSLGLAGVYGELFF
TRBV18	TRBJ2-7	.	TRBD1	TGTGCCAGCTCACCACGCCTCCAGGGGGACGAGCAGTACTTC	CASSPRLQGDEQYF
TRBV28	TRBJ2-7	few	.	TGTGCCAGCAGTTTGTTGACAAATAGCTACGAGCAGTACTTC	CASSLLTNSYEQYF
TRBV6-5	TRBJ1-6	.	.	TGTGCCTGCTACGAGGACAGTACACCCCTCCACTTT	CACYEDSTPLHF
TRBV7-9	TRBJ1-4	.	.	TGTGCCAGCAGCTTGGCCACTATAACTAATGAAAAACTGTTTTTT	CASSLATITNEKLFF
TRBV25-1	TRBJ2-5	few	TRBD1	TGTGCCAGCAGCTGGACGGGACAGGTAGGAGAGACCCAGTACTTC	CASSWTGQVGETQYF
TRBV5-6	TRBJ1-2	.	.	TGTGCCAGCAGTTTTGGACCCCAAAGCGGCTATGGCTACACCTTC	CASSFGPQSGYGYTF
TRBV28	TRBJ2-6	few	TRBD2	TGTGCCAGCAGTTTTAGACTAGCGGGAGCCGGGGCCAACGTCCTGACTTTC	CASSFRLAGAGANVLTF
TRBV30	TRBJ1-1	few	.	TGTGCCTACATAACCGGGGAGCACAGCACTGAAGCTTTCTTT	CAYITGEHSTEAFF
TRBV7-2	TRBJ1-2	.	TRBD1	TGTGCCAGCTCCTTAGGATACCCCGGGACAGGGTATGGCTACACCTTC	CASSLGYPGTGYGYTF
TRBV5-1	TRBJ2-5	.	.	TGCGCCAGCAGCTCATCTCAGGTACAAGAGACCCAGTACTTC	CASSSSQVQETQYF
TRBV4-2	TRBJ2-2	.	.	TGTGCCAGCAGCCAAGATTATGCAGAAATGAACACCGGGGAGCTGTTTTTT	CASSQDYAEMNTGELFF
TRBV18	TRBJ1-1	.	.	TGTGCCAGCTCACCTCGCGGTTACGGTGAAGCTTTCTTT	CASSPRGYGEAFF
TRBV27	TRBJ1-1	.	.	TGTGCCAGCAGTGGCGCAGGGTTGGGGAACACTGAAGCTTTCTTT	CASSGAGLGNTEAFF
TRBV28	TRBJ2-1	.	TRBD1	TGTGCCAGCAGTCAGGGGACAGGGAGGGGGTACAATGAGCAGTTCTTC	CASSQGTGRGYNEQFF
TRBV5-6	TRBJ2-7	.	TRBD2	TGTGCCAGCAGCGCCCATCCTAGCGGGAGGGCCGTCTACGAGCAGTACTTC	CASSAHPSGRAVYEQYF
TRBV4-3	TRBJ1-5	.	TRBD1	TGCGCCAGCAGCCAGGCACCCGGGACAGGGAATCAGCCCCAGCATTTT	CASSQAPGTGNQPQHF
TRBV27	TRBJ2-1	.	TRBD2	TGTGCCAGCACCGGACTAGCGGGGGGGCACAATGAGCAGTTCTTC	CASTGLAGGHNEQFF
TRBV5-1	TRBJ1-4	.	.	TGCGCCAGCAACAAAGGGGGGGCGGACGAAAAACTGTTTTTT	CASNKGGADEKLFF
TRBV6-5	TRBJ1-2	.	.	TGTGCCAGCAGTCGTCGACAGGACTATGGCTACACCTTC	CASSRRQDYGYTF
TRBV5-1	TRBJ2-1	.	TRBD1	TGCGCCAGCAGCTTCCAGGGACAGGGGGGAAATGAGCAGTTCTTC	CASSFQGQGGNEQFF
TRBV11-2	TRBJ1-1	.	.	TGTGCCAGCAGCTTCCCCCGGGGGGGCACTGAAGCTTTCTTT	CASSFPRGGTEAFF
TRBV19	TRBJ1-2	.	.	TGTGCCAGTAGTAATGGGGAGGAGGGAAACTATGGCTACACCTTC	CASSNGEEGNYGYTF
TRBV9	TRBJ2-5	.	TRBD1	TGTGCCAGCAGCGGGCGACAGGGGGTTATAGAGACCCAGTACTTC	CASSGRQGVIETQYF
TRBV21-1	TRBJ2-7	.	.	TGTGCCAGCAGCACGCGGGACTCCCCGGTCGGCCACGAGCAGTACTTC	CASSTRDSPVGHEQYF
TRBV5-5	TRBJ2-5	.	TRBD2	TGTGCCAGCAGTATTGGGCGGGGGGGCCGAACCACACAAGAGACCCAGTACTTC	CASSIGRGGRTTQETQYF
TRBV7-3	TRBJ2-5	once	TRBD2	TGTGCCAGCAGCCCGAACGGGGGGGCCGAGGTAGAGACCCAGTACTTC	CASSPNGGAEVETQYF
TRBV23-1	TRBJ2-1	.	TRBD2	TGCGCCAGTCCTCTGGCAGGCAAAGCTTCGGGACTACCTTACAATGAGCAGTTCTTC	CASPLAGKASGLPYNEQFF
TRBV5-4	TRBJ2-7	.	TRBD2	TGTGCCAGCAGCTCTCCATTAGCGGGCTACGAGCAGTACTTC	CASSSPLAGYEQYF